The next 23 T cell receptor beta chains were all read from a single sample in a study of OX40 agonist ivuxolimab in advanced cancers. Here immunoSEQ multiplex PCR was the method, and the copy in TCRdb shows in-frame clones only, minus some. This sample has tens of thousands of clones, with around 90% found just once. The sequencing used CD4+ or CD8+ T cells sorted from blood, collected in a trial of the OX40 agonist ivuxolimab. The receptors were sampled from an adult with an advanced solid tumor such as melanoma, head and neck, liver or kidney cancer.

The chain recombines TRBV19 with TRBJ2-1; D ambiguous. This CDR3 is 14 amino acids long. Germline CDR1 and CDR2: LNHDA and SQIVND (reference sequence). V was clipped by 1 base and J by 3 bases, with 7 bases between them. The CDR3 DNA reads TGTGCCAGTAGTATAGGAACAAGCTACAATGAGCAGTTCTTC. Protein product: CASSIGTSYNEQFF.

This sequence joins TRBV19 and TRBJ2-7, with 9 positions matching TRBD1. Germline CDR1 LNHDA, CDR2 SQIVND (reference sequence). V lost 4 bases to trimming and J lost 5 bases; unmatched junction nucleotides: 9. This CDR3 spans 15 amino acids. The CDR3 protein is CASSRQTGGTHEQYF. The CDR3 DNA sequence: TGTGCCAGTAGTAGACAGACAGGGGGGACCCACGAGCAGTACTTC.

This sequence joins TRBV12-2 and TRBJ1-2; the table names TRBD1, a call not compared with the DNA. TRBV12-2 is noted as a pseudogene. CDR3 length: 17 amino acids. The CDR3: CASRLAPPTRKPNGYTF. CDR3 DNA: TGTGCAAGTCGCTTAGCGCCTCCGACCAGGAAACCAAATGGCTACACCTTC.

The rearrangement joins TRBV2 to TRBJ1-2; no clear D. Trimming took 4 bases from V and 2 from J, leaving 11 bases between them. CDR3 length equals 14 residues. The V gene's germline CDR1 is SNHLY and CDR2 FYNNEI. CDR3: CASSVPPSNYGYTF. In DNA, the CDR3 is TGTGCCAGCAGTGTTCCCCCAAGCAACTATGGCTACACCTTC.

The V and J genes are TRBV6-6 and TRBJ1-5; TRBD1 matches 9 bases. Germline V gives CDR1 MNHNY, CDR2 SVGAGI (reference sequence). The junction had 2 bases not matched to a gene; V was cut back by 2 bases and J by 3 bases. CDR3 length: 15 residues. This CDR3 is CASSYGTGSNQPQHF. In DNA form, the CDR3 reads TGTGCCAGCAGTTACGGGACAGGGTCCAATCAGCCCCAGCATTTT.

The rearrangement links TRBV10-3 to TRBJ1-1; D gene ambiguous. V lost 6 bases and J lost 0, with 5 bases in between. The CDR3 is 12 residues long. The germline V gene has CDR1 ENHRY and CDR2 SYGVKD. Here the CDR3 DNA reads TGTGCCATCAGCCTCATGAACACTGAAGCTTTCTTT. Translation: CAISLMNTEAFF.

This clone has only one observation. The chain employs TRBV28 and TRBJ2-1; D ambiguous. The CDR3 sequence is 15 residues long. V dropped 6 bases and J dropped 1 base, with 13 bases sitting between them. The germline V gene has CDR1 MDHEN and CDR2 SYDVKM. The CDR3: CASSPNFYSYNEQFF. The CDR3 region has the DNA TGTGCCAGCAGCCCCAATTTTTATTCCTACAATGAGCAGTTCTTC.

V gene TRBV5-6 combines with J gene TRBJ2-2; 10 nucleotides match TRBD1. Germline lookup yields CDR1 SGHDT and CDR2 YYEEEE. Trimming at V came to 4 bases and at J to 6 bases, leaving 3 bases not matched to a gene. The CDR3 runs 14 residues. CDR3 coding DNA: TGTGCCAGCAGCCGGGACAGGGGAGCCGGGGAGCTGTTTTTT. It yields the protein CASSRDRGAGELFF.

CDR3 sequence reads: CASRLGTGERAFF. The CDR3 region has the DNA TGTGCCAGCAGATTAGGGACAGGGGAAAGGGCTTTCTTT. The chain is built from TRBV7-3 and TRBJ1-1; 10 bases line up with TRBD1. The CDR3 loop spans 13 amino acids. Germline values: CDR1 SGHTA, CDR2 FQGTGA. The junction had 9 bases not matched to a gene; V was cut back by 6 bases and J by 11 bases.

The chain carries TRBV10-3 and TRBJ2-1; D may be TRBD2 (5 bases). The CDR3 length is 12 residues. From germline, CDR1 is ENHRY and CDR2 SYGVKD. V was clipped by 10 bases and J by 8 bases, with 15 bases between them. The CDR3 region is CATNERVYEQFF. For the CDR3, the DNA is TGTGCCACAAACGAGAGGGTCTATGAGCAGTTCTTC.

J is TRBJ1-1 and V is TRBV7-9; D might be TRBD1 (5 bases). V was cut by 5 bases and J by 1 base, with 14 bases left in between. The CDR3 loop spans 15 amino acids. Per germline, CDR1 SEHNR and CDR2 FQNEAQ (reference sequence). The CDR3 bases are TGTGCCAGCAGCCCCCACGCGGGGCGGAACACTGAAGCTTTCTTT. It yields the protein CASSPHAGRNTEAFF.

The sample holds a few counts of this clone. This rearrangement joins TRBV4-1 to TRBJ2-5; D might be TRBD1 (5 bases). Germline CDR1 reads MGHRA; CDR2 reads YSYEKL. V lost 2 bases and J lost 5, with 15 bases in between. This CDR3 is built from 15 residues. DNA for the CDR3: TGCGCCAGCAGCCAAACACCAGGGAAAAAGGAGACCCAGTACTTC. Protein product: CASSQTPGKKETQYF.

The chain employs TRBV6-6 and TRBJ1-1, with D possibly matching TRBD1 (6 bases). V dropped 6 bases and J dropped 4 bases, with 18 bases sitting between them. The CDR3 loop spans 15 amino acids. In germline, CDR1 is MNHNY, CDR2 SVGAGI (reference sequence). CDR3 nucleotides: TGTGCCAGCAGCTCTAGTACAGGGTTCGGCACTGAAGCTTTCTTT. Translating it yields CASSSSTGFGTEAFF.

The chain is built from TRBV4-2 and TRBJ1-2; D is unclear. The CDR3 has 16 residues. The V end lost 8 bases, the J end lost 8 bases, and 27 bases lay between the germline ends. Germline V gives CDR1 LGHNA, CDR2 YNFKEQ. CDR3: CASQTDVGLRGGGYTF. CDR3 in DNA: TGTGCCAGCCAGACGGACGTCGGACTACGAGGCGGCGGCTACACCTTC.

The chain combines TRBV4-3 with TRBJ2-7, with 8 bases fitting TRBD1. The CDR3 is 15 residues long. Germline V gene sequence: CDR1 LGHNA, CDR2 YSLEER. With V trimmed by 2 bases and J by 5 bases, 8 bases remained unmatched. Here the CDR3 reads CASSQSTGAHDEQYF. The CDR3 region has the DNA TGCGCCAGCAGCCAATCGACAGGGGCCCATGACGAGCAGTACTTC.

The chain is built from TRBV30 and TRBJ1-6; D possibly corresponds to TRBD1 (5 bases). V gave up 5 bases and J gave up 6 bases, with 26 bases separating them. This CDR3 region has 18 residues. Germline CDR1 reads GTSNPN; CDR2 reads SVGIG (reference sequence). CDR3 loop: CAWADLDNPFRPNSPLHF. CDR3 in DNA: TGTGCCTGGGCCGACTTGGACAATCCTTTTCGCCCTAATTCACCCCTCCACTTT.

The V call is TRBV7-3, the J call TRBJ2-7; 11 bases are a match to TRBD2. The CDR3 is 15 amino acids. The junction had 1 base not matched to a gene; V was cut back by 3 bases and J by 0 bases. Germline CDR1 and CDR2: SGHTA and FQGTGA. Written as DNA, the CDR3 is TGTGCCAGCAGCTTCCTAGCGGGAGGCTCCTACGAGCAGTACTTC. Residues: CASSFLAGGSYEQYF. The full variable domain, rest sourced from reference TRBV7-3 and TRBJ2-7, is GAGVSQTPSNKVTEKGKYVELRCDPISGHTALYWYRQSLGQGPEFLIYFQGTGAADDSGLPNDRFFAVRPEGSVSTLKIQRTERGDSAVYLCASSFLAGGSYEQYFGPGTRLTVT.

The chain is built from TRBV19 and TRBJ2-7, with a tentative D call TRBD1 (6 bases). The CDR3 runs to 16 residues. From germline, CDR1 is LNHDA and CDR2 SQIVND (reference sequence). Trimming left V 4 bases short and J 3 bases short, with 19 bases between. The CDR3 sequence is CASSTVYSPGDYEQYF. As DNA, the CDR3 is TGTGCCAGTAGTACCGTCTACAGTCCAGGGGACTACGAGCAGTACTTC.

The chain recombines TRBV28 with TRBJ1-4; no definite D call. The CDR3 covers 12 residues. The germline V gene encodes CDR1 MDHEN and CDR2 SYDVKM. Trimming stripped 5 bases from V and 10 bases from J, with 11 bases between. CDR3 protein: CASSPASGKLFF. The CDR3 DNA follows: TGTGCCAGCAGTCCTGCGTCTGGAAAACTGTTTTTT.

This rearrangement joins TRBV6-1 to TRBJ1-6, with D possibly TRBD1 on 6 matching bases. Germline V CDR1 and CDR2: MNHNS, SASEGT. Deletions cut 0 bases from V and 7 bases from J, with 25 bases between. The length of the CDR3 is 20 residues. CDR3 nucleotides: TGTGCCAGCAGTGAAGCGCAATCTAGGGGGGAACTATTTCCCAATTCACCCCTCCACTTT. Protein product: CASSEAQSRGELFPNSPLHF.

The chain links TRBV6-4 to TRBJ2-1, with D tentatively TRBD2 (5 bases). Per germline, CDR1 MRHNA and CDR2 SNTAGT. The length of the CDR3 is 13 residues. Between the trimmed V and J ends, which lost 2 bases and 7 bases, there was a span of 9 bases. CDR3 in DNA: TGTGCCAGCAGTGACCTAGCCGAAAATGAGCAGTTCTTC. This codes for CASSDLAENEQFF.

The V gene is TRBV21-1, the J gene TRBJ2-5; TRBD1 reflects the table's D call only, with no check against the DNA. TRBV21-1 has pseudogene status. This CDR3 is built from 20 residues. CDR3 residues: CASSMDRVSLSSPKEETQYF. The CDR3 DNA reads TGTGCCAGCAGCATGGACAGGGTGAGCCTTAGCAGTCCCAAGGAGGAGACCCAGTACTTC.

This CDR3 is CASSYDRGAMETQYF. The CDR3 coding sequence is TGTGCCAGCAGTTACGATCGAGGGGCCATGGAGACCCAGTACTTC. The chain links TRBV6-5 to TRBJ2-5; D tentatively fits TRBD1 or TRBD2 (5 bases each). This CDR3 is built from 15 residues. Trimming removed 2 bases from V and 5 bases from J, with 15 bases in between. Per germline, CDR1 MNHEY and CDR2 SVGAGI.